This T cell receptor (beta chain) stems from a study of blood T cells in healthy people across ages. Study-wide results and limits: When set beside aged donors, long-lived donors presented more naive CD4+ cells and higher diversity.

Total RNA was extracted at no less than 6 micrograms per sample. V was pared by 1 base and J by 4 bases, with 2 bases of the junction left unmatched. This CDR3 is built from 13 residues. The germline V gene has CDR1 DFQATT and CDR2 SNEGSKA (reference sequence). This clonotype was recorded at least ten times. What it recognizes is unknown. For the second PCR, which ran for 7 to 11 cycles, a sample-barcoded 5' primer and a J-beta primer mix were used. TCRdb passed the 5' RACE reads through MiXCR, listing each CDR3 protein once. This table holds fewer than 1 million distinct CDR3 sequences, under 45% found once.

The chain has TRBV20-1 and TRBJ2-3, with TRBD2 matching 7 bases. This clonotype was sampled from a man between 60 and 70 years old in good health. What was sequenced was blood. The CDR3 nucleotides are TGCAGTGCTAGAGCGGCGGGGGCAGATACGCAGTATTTT. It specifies CSARAAGADTQYF.